This entry is about one T cell receptor beta chain. Its antigen is currently unknown. Produced via immunoSEQ multiplex PCR; TCRdb's table is partial and in-frame only. The table lists 65,000 to 80,000 clones, about 85% of them singletons. The sample originates from a study of OX40 agonist ivuxolimab in advanced cancers. On the study more broadly: Three patients responded partially, comprising one with hepatocellular carcinoma and two with cutaneous melanoma. Study-wide findings and caveats: In CD8+ T cells, expanded clones were on average more numerous than in CD4+.

The germline gives CDR1 SGHTA, CDR2 FQGNSA. This CDR3 has 15 residues. Trimming took off 5 bases at V and 4 bases at J, with 17 bases between the two ends. This chain uses TRBV7-2 with TRBJ2-5, with a weak D call TRBD2 (5 bases). The sample in question was CD4+ or CD8+ T cells sorted from blood, obtained in a trial of the OX40 agonist ivuxolimab. This clonotype originated in an adult with an advanced solid tumor such as melanoma, head and neck, liver or kidney cancer. This chain's CDR3 is CASSTLRVGGETQYF. CDR3 coding DNA: TGTGCCAGCAGCACCTTGAGGGTTGGAGGAGAGACCCAGTACTTC.